This TCR beta chain came from a study of blood T cell repertoires in COVID-19 (dated by TCRdb to 2018 to 2020). Regarding the research as a whole: Collaborator samples came from the United States, Italy and Spain and covered acute and convalescent phases of COVID-19. The prospective study material was composed of cDNA or gDNA derived from T cells, B-cell-depleted T cells, or PBMCs. The dataset comprised deeply sampled blood TCRbeta repertoires from subjects exposed to, actively infected with, or recovered from COVID-19. The repertoires were released in a freely available public database meant as a resource for research on the immune response to SARS-CoV-2. Samples were obtained from the ongoing ImmuneRACE study (first 160 participants) and from 1,254 subjects provided by 6 global collaborators. Nearly every sample came with metadata listing a de-identified subject ID, COVID-19 status, age in years and sex. HLA class I and class II types, where available, came from metadata supplied by the sample provider rather than from assay-based typing. The study at large found these results: Clinical and demographic metadata were provided uncurated, with the amount varying by source and participant.

There are a few counts of this clone. Its antigen is currently not known. The input lacks base qualities; no much larger clone sits a single base away. The CDR3 holds 14 amino acids from the cysteine to the phenylalanine. Only the CDR3 portion is preserved as DNA: 42 bases, with reading frame beginning at the first base. Looking up the germline V gene yields CDR1 SGDLS and CDR2 YYNGEE. The germline ends are 11 bases apart after V is trimmed by 4 bases and J by 0 bases. Each collaborating institution followed its own protocols to collect whole blood in K2EDTA tubes. For TCRbeta analysis, collaborators shipped samples as frozen whole blood, isolated PBMCs, or DNA extracted from either of those sample types. TCRbeta CDR3 regions were amplified from genomic DNA using the immunoSEQ Assay, a bias-controlled multiplex PCR. Turning to the authors' computational methods: Within the assay, amplification of reference gene primers was used to estimate how many nucleated cells each sample contained. To quantify the absolute abundance of each unique TCRbeta CDR3 rearrangement, sequence reads were collapsed and filtered. For each sample, productive Simpson clonality was calculated by taking the square root of Simpson's diversity index across productive rearrangements. Entries here come from immuneACCESS through TCRdb and include only in-frame sequences with V and J called. Some clones fail to appear in such tables; in the studies checked, an unresolved V gene covers under half of the shortfall, and the cause of the remainder is unknown. V and J calls plus clone size are reproduced from that table; the DNA served to infer D and trimming. The table for this sample lists some 93,000 clones; 70% to 85% of them were counted only once. Over 9.5% of the sample lies in the top ten.

Sequencing input: peripheral blood. The chain uses TRBV9 and TRBJ2-7; the D region possibly corresponds to TRBD1 (6 bases align). The receptor was derived from a man between 65 and 80 years old with acute or convalescent COVID-19. In nucleotides, the sequence is TGTGCCAGCAGCTTCACGGACAGCTCCTACGAGCAGTACTTC. Its coded protein is CASSFTDSSYEQYF.